The 4 T cell receptor beta chains below come from one sample, sequenced in a study of T cell responses to AZD1222 COVID-19 vaccine. Only in-frame clones appear in the TCRdb table, and some are missing; sequencing was by immunoSEQ multiplex PCR. Of about 130,000 clones detected, roughly nine tenths appear once; the ten largest clones hold 4.4%. Source: peripheral blood, taken on day 0 of AZD1222 vaccination. The receptors were gathered from an adult in good health.

The gene calls are TRBV5-1 and TRBJ1-2, with D possibly being TRBD1 (5 bases). The CDR3 runs 16 residues. The V gene's germline CDR1 is SGHRS and CDR2 YFSETQ. V lost 4 bases and J lost 2, with 18 bases in between. Here the CDR3 reads CASSQRGPSFNYGYTF. CDR3 DNA: TGCGCCAGCAGCCAAAGGGGACCGTCCTTCAACTATGGCTACACCTTC. The variable domain in full, with the rest retrieved from reference TRBV5-1 and TRBJ1-2, is KAGVTQTPRYLIKTRGQQVTLSCSPISGHRSVSWYQQTPGQGLQFLFEYFSETQRNKGNFPGRFSGRQFSNSRSEMNVSTLELGDSALYLCASSQRGPSFNYGYTFGSGTRLTVV.

The gene calls are TRBV5-4 and TRBJ2-7; TRBD2 aligns across 7 bases. The CDR3 is made up of 15 amino acids. Germline V lookup: CDR1 SGHNT, CDR2 YYREEE (reference sequence). V shed 0 bases and J 4 bases; nucleotides not matched to a gene: 7. DNA of the CDR3: TGTGCCAGCAGCTTGGGGGTGGGAGGGCCGTACGAGCAGTACTTC. Amino acids: CASSLGVGGPYEQYF.

V is TRBV9 and J is TRBJ1-2; D gene uncertain. Germline assignment: CDR1 SGDLS and CDR2 YYNGEE. The CDR3 loop spans 13 amino acids. V lost 4 bases, J lost 6 bases, and 13 bases lay in between. The CDR3 coding sequence is TGTGCCAGCAGCCAAAGGGCGCGGAATGGCTACACCTTC. Its protein is CASSQRARNGYTF.

CDR3 coding DNA: TGCGCCAGCAGCCAAGATGCGCGGGATAGTGGTGGTACGCAGTATTTT. Amino acids: CASSQDARDSGGTQYF. The J gene is TRBJ2-3, the V gene TRBV4-1; D is possibly TRBD2 (6 bases). Deletions cut 0 bases from V and 8 bases from J, with 18 bases between. The CDR3 spans 16 residues. The germline gives CDR1 MGHRA, CDR2 YSYEKL.